Below, 13 T cell receptor beta chains from the same sample are listed, as sequenced in a study of OX40 agonist ivuxolimab in advanced cancers. This table comes from immunoSEQ multiplex PCR, and its TCRdb copy is limited to in-frame clones, with some not included. The sample shows about 91,000 clones, about 85% of them seen only once. The sequencing here drew on CD4+ or CD8+ T cells sorted from blood, taken in a trial of the OX40 agonist ivuxolimab. Receptors were obtained from an adult with an advanced solid tumor such as melanoma, head and neck, liver or kidney cancer.

The rearrangement uses TRBV9 and TRBJ2-6; no definite D call. This CDR3 is built from 16 residues. Germline CDR1 reads SGDLS; CDR2 reads YYNGEE. V was trimmed by 3 bases and J by 0 bases, leaving 10 bases between them. The CDR3 nucleotides are TGTGCCAGCAGCGGACGGATGAGCTCTGGGGCCAACGTCCTGACTTTC. Translating gives CASSGRMSSGANVLTF.

J is TRBJ2-1 and V is TRBV14; 7 bases align to TRBD1. The V segment lost 4 bases and the J segment 10 bases; nucleotides outside the gene matches: 13. The CDR3 runs 15 residues. Germline V gene data show CDR1 as SGHDN and CDR2 as FVKESK. The CDR3: CASSPAASGGEEQFF. The CDR3 DNA sequence: TGTGCCAGCAGCCCGGCGGCGTCAGGGGGAGAGGAGCAGTTCTTC.

The chain recombines TRBV5-8 with TRBJ1-5, with 8 positions matching TRBD1. V lost 1 base, J lost 6 bases, and 12 bases stayed unmatched. The length of the CDR3 is 17 residues. Germline CDR1 SGHTS, CDR2 YDEGEE. The CDR3 DNA sequence: TGTGCCAGCAGCTTGAGACAGGGGACGGTTCTGGGTCAGCCCCAGCATTTT. Protein: CASSLRQGTVLGQPQHF.

The chain is built from TRBV7-8 and TRBJ1-1; possible D gene TRBD1, 5 bases. This CDR3 is 12 amino acids long. V lost 0 bases and J 8 bases, leaving 7 bases between the germline ends. Germline V lookup: CDR1 SGHVS, CDR2 FQNEAQ. Here the CDR3 reads CASSLAGGEAFF. The CDR3 nucleotides read TGTGCCAGCAGCTTAGCGGGGGGGGAAGCTTTCTTT.

The genes are TRBV10-2 and TRBJ2-2; D not resolved. V was trimmed by 0 bases and J by 3 bases, leaving 2 bases between them. This CDR3 spans 13 amino acids. CDR1 is WSHSY and CDR2 is SAAADI in the germline V gene. The CDR3 coding sequence is TGCGCCAGCAGTGAGTCGTACACCGGGGAGCTGTTTTTT. It is translated as CASSESYTGELFF.

The chain links TRBV11-2 to TRBJ1-1; no clear D gene. Trimming removed 3 bases from V and 2 bases from J, with 10 bases in between. CDR1 and CDR2 from the germline V gene are SGHAT and FQNNGV. CDR3 length equals 14 residues. CDR3 bases: TGTGCCAGCAGCTTTTCGGGGTCAAACACTGAAGCTTTCTTT. Amino acid sequence: CASSFSGSNTEAFF.

In its sample, this clone was seen once. The J gene is TRBJ1-3, the V gene TRBV5-1, with D unclear. Trimming took 5 bases from V and 2 from J, leaving 8 bases between them. The CDR3 runs to 13 residues. Germline CDR1 is SGHRS and CDR2 is YFSETQ. DNA of the CDR3: TGCGCCAGCAGGCAGGTTGCTGGAAACACCATATATTTT. Translating gives CASRQVAGNTIYF.

The V gene is TRBV19, the J gene TRBJ2-2; 7 bases fit TRBD2. Germline-derived CDR1 and CDR2 are LNHDA and SQIVND (reference sequence). The CDR3 spans 16 residues. V dropped 4 bases and J dropped 4; count of bases not matched to a gene: 9. Written as DNA, the CDR3 is TGTGCCAGTAGTAGGCTCGGGGGGAGTACCACCGGGGAGCTGTTTTTT. It translates to CASSRLGGSTTGELFF.

This clone was observed a handful of times. The V call is TRBV5-4, the J call TRBJ1-1; D is unclear. V shed 4 bases and J shed 1 base, with 8 bases lying between them. The germline gives CDR1 SGHNT, CDR2 YYREEE (reference sequence). This CDR3 contains 13 residues. The CDR3 here is CASSQSRNTEAFF. The CDR3 DNA follows: TGTGCCAGCAGCCAGAGCCGGAACACTGAAGCTTTCTTT.

This rearrangement joins TRBV28 to TRBJ1-1, with D perhaps TRBD1 (5 bases). Germline lookup yields CDR1 MDHEN and CDR2 SYDVKM. The germline V and J ends were trimmed by 1 base and 4 bases, with 13 bases remaining between them. The length of the CDR3 is 15 residues. The CDR3 region has the DNA TGTGCCAGCAGTTTATACGGGGGGTCGGGCACTGAAGCTTTCTTT. Its translation is CASSLYGGSGTEAFF. Looking up the rest from reference TRBV28 and TRBJ1-1 gives the full variable domain: DVKVTQSSRYLVKRTGEKVFLECVQDMDHENMFWYRQDPGLGLRLIYFSYDVKMKEKGDIPEGYSVSREKKERFSLILESASTNQTSMYLCASSLYGGSGTEAFFGQGTRLTVV.

As concerns this clone: A much bigger clone sits one base away, suggesting this may be a read error. V usage is TRBV14 and J usage is TRBJ1-6; the D gene is possibly TRBD1 (6 bases). Germline values: CDR1 SGHDN, CDR2 FVKESK. The CDR3 is 16 residues long. The CDR3 protein is CANSRGGEIRNSPLHF. The CDR3 region has the DNA TGTGCCAACAGCCGCGGGGGCGAGATTCGAAATTCACCCCTCCACTTT.

This chain links TRBV19 with TRBJ2-2, with 10 bases that match TRBD1. Unmatched junction bases numbered 8, after V lost 4 bases and J lost 0 bases. Germline CDR1 reads LNHDA; CDR2 reads SQIVND (reference sequence). The CDR3 is 18 amino acids. The CDR3 coding sequence is TGTGCCAGTAGTAGGGCGACAGGGGGCTACCCGAACACCGGGGAGCTGTTTTTT. Protein: CASSRATGGYPNTGELFF. The whole variable domain, remainder taken from reference TRBV19 and TRBJ2-2, is DGGITQSPKYLFRKEGQNVTLSCEQNLNHDAMYWYRQDPGQGLRLIYYSQIVNDFQKGDIAEGYSVSREKKESFPLTVTSAQKNPTAFYLCASSRATGGYPNTGELFFGEGSRLTVL.

The genes are TRBV14 and TRBJ2-5, with D possibly TRBD2 on 5 matching bases. Per the germline V gene, CDR1 is SGHDN and CDR2 is FVKESK. The CDR3 length is 11 residues. Trimming left V 10 bases short and J 5 bases short, with 11 bases between. CDR3 nucleotide sequence: TGTGCCACCTCTTCGGGGGAGACCCAGTACTTC. Its translation is CATSSGETQYF.